This TCR beta chain was sequenced in a study of blood T cell repertoires in COVID-19 (dated by TCRdb to 2020 to 2022). About the investigation overall: Samples from collaborators originated in the United States, Italy and Spain and spanned both the acute and convalescent phases of COVID-19. The material from the prospective study consisted of cDNA or gDNA derived from T cells, B-cell-depleted T cells, or PBMCs. Deeply sampled blood TCRbeta repertoires from subjects exposed to, actively infected with, or recovered from COVID-19 were included in the dataset. The repertoires were released in a freely available public database intended as a resource for research on the immune response to SARS-CoV-2. The samples were drawn from two sources: the first 160 participants of the ongoing ImmuneRACE study, and 950 to 1,500 subjects contributed by 6 global collaborators. Nearly every sample came with metadata listing a de-identified subject ID, COVID-19 status, age in years and sex. Where HLA class I and class II types were available, the types were taken from metadata supplied by the sample provider, not from assay-based typing. The study at large found these results: The quantity of clinical and demographic metadata differed by source and by participant and was supplied without curation.

TCRbeta CDR3 regions were amplified from genomic DNA by means of the immunoSEQ Assay, a bias-controlled multiplex PCR. The authors' pipeline ran thus. The number of nucleated cells in each sample was estimated from the amplification of reference gene primers within the assay. To quantify the absolute abundance of each unique TCRbeta CDR3 rearrangement, sequence reads were collapsed and filtered. Productive Simpson clonality was computed per sample as the square root of Simpson's diversity index over productive rearrangements. Held by TCRdb, this immuneACCESS table contains in-frame sequences only and omits some clones. Under half of the omission traces to an unresolved V gene where checked; the cause of the rest is unknown. V and J calls and clone size come straight from that table; D and trimming were deduced from the DNA. The sample records about 62,000 clones, about four fifths of which are singletons. The ten largest account for approximately 6.8% of the sample.

To note about this clone: Its recognized antigen is unknown. No much larger clonotype is one base removed from it; base qualities were not supplied.

The germline V end is reduced by 4 bases and the J end by 10 bases; junction bases left unmatched: 9. The CDR3 has 15 amino acids, counting the end cysteine and phenylalanine. Only CDR3 DNA remains: 45 bases, in frame from the first base. From a lookup of the germline V gene, CDR1 and CDR2 are SGHTA and FQGNSA. Whole blood was collected in K2EDTA tubes by collaborating institutions according to the institutions' own protocols. For TCRbeta analysis, collaborator samples were shipped as frozen whole blood, as isolated PBMCs, or as DNA extracted from either sample type. Sequenced sample: peripheral blood. This clonotype originated in a woman in her fifties or sixties with active or convalescent COVID-19. The V and J segments used are TRBV7-2 and TRBJ1-5; the central 11 bases match TRBD1. The CDR3 here reads CASSSDRGHFEPQHF. The DNA is as follows: TGTGCCAGCAGCTCGGACAGGGGGCATTTTGAACCCCAGCATTTT.